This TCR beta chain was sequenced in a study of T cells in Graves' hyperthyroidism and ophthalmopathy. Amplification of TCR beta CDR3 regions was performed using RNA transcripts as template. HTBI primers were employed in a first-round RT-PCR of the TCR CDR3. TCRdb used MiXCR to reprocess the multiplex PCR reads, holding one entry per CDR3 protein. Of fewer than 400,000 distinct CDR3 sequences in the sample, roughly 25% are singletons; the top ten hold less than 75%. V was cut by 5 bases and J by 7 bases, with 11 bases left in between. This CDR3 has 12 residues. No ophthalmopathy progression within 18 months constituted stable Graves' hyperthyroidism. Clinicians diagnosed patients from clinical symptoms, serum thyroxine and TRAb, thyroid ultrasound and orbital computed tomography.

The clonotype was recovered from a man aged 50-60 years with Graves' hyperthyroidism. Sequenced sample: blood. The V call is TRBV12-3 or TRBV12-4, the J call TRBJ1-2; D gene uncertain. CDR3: CASSVDLLGYTF. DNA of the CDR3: TGTGCCAGCAGTGTAGACCTTCTTGGCTACACCTTC.